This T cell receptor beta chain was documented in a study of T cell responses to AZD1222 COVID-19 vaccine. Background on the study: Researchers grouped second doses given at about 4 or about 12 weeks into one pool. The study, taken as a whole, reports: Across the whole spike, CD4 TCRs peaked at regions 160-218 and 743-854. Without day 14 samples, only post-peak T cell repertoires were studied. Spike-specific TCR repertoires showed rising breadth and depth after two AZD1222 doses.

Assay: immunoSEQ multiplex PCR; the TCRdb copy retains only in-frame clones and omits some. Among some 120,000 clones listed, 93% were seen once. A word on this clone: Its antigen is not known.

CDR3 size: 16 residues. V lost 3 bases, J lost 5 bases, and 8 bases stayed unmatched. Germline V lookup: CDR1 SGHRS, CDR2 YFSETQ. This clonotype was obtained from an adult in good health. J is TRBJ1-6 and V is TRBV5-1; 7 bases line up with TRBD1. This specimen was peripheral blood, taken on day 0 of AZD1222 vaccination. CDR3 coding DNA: TGCGCCAGCAGCTATGCCGGGACAGCGGATAATTCACCCCTCCACTTT. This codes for CASSYAGTADNSPLHF. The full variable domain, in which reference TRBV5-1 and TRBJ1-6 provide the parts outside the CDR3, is KAGVTQTPRYLIKTRGQQVTLSCSPISGHRSVSWYQQTPGQGLQFLFEYFSETQRNKGNFPGRFSGRQFSNSRSEMNVSTLELGDSALYLCASSYAGTADNSPLHFGNGTRLTVT.